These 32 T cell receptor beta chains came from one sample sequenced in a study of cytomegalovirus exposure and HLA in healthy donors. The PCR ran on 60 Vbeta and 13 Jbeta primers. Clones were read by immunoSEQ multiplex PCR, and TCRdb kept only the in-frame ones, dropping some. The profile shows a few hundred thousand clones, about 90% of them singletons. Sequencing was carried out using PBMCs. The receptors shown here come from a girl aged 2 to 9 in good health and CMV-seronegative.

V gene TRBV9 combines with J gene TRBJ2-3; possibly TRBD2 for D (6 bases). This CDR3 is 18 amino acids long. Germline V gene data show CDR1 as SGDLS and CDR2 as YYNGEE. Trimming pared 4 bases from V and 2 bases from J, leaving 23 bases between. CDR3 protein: CASSTPQRRRADTDTQYF. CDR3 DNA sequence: TGTGCCAGCAGCACTCCACAAAGAAGGAGGGCGGACACAGATACGCAGTATTTT.

The CDR3: CASSPLGGRTTEAFF. As DNA, the CDR3 is TGTGCCAGTAGTCCCCTCGGGGGGCGCACGACTGAAGCTTTCTTT. The V gene is TRBV19, the J gene TRBJ1-1, with D maybe TRBD1 (6 bases). The CDR3 loop spans 15 amino acids. V was clipped by 5 bases and J by 5 bases, with 18 bases between them. From germline, CDR1 is LNHDA and CDR2 SQIVND (reference sequence). Looking up the rest from reference TRBV19 and TRBJ1-1 gives the full variable domain: DGGITQSPKYLFRKEGQNVTLSCEQNLNHDAMYWYRQDPGQGLRLIYYSQIVNDFQKGDIAEGYSVSREKKESFPLTVTSAQKNPTAFYLCASSPLGGRTTEAFFGQGTRLTVV.

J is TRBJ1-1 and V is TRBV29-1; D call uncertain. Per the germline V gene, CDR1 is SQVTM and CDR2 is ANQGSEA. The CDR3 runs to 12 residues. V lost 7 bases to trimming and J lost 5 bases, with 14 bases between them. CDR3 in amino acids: CSAFYPGTEAFF. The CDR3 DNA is TGCAGCGCCTTCTACCCGGGGACTGAAGCTTTCTTT.

The CDR3, as DNA: TGTGCCAGCAGCTTGGGGCTGAACTACGACGAGCAGTACTTC. This translates into CASSLGLNYDEQYF. The chain couples TRBV5-8 to TRBJ2-7, with D hard to call. V was clipped by 0 bases and J by 5 bases, with 12 bases between them. The CDR3 is made up of 14 amino acids. Germline CDR1 is SGHTS and CDR2 is YDEGEE.

The CDR3 DNA sequence: TGCGCCAGCAGCCGAGCGGGACTAGCGAACACAGATACGCAGTATTTT. Translating gives CASSRAGLANTDTQYF. The chain has TRBV5-1 and TRBJ2-3, with 10 bases fitting TRBD2. This CDR3 contains 16 residues. V lost 4 bases to trimming and J lost 2 bases; unmatched junction nucleotides: 7. Germline V gene lookup returns CDR1 SGHRS and CDR2 YFSETQ. The variable domain in full, with the rest retrieved from reference TRBV5-1 and TRBJ2-3, is KAGVTQTPRYLIKTRGQQVTLSCSPISGHRSVSWYQQTPGQGLQFLFEYFSETQRNKGNFPGRFSGRQFSNSRSEMNVSTLELGDSALYLCASSRAGLANTDTQYFGPGTRLTVL.

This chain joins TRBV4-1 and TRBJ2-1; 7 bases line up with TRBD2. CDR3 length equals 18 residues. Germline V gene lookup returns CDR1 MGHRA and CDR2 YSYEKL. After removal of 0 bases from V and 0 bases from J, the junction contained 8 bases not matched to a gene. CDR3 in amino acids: CASSQEIGRPSSYNEQFF. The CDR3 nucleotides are TGCGCCAGCAGCCAAGAGATCGGGAGGCCGAGCTCCTACAATGAGCAGTTCTTC.

CDR3 protein: CASTQGATNEKLFF. The CDR3 region has the DNA TGTGCCAGTACCCAGGGTGCAACTAATGAAAAACTGTTTTTT. This sequence joins TRBV19 and TRBJ1-4; TRBD1 might be the D (5 bases). This CDR3 is built from 14 residues. Trimming left V 7 bases short and J 0 bases short, with 9 bases between. From germline, CDR1 is LNHDA and CDR2 SQIVND (reference sequence).

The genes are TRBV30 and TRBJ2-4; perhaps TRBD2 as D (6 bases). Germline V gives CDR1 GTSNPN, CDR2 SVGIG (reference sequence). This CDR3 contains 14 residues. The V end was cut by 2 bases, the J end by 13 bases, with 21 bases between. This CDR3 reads CAWSPPGAERCQYF. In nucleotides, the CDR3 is TGTGCCTGGAGTCCCCCGGGAGCCGAGAGGTGCCAGTACTTC.

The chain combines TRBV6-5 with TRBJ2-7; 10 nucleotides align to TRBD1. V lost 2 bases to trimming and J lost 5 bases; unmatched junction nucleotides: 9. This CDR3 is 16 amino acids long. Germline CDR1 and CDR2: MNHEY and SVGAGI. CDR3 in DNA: TGTGCCAGCAGTTACAGGGCCGGGACAGGGGTTAACGAGCAGTACTTC. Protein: CASSYRAGTGVNEQYF.

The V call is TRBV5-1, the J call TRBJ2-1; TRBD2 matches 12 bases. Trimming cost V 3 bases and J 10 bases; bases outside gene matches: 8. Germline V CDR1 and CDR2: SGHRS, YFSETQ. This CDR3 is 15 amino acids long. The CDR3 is CASSSTSGRRWEQFF. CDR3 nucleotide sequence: TGCGCCAGCAGCTCGACTAGCGGGAGACGTTGGGAGCAGTTCTTC.

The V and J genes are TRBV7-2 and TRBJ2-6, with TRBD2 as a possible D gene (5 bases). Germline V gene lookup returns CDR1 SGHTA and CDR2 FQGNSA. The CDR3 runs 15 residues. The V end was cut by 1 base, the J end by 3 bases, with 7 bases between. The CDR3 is CASSLVRVGANVLTF. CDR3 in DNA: TGTGCCAGCAGCTTAGTGCGGGTTGGGGCCAACGTCCTGACTTTC. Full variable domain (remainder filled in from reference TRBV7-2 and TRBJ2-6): GAGVSQSPSNKVTEKGKDVELRCDPISGHTALYWYRQSLGQGLEFLIYFQGNSAPDKSGLPSDRFSAERTGGSVSTLTIQRTQQEDSAVYLCASSLVRVGANVLTFGAGSRLTVL.

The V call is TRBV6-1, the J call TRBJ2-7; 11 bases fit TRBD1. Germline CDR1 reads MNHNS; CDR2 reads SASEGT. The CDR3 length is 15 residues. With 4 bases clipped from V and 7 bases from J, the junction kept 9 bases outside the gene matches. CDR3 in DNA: TGTGCCAGCAGTGTCCTTGGACAGGGGGCGCGAGAGCAGTACTTC. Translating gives CASSVLGQGAREQYF.

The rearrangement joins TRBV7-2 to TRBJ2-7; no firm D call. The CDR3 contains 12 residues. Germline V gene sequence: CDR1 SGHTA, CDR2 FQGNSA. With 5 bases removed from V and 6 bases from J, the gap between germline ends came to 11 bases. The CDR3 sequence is CASSVDESEQYF. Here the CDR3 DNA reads TGTGCCAGCAGCGTAGACGAGTCCGAGCAGTACTTC.

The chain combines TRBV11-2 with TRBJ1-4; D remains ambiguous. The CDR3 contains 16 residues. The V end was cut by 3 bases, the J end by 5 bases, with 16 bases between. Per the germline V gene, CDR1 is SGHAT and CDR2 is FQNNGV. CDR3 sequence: CASSLASSPYNEKLFF. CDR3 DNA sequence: TGTGCCAGCAGCTTGGCCTCCTCTCCTTACAATGAAAAACTGTTTTTT.

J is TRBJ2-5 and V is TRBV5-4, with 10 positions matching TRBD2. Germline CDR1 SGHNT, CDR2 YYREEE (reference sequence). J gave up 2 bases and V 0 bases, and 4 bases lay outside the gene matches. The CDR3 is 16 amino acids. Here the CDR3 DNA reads TGTGCCAGCAGCTTGGAAGTACTAGCGGGACAAGAGACCCAGTACTTC. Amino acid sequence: CASSLEVLAGQETQYF.

CDR3 DNA sequence: TGTGCCAGCAGACAGGGGGTGAACACCGGGGAGCTGTTTTTT. It translates to CASRQGVNTGELFF. The V and J genes are TRBV25-1 and TRBJ2-2; the match to TRBD1 covers 8 bases. The V segment lost 6 bases and the J segment 1 base; nucleotides outside the gene matches: 1. There are 14 residues in the CDR3. Germline V gene lookup returns CDR1 MGHDK and CDR2 SYGVNS.

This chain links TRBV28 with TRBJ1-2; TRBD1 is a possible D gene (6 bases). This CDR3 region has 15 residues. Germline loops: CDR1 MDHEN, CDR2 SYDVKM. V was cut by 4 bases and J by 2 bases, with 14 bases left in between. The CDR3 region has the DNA TGTGCCAGCAGTTCCGCAACAGGGCCCAACTATGGCTACACCTTC. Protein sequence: CASSSATGPNYGYTF.

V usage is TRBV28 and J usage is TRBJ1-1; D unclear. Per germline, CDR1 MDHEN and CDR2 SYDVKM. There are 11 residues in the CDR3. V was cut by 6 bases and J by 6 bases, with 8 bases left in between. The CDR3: CASSRAAEAFF. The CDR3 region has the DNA TGTGCCAGCAGCCGAGCGGCTGAAGCTTTCTTT.

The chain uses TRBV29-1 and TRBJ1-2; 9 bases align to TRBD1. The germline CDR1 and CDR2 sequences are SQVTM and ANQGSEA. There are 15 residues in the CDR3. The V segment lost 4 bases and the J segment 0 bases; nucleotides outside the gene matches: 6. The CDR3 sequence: CSVVPGQGSNYGYTF. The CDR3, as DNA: TGCAGCGTTGTCCCGGGACAGGGATCTAACTATGGCTACACCTTC.

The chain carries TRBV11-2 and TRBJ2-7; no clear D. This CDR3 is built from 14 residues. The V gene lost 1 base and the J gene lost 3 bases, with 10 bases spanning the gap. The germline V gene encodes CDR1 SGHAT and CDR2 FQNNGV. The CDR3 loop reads CASSLARLDYEQYF. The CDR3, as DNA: TGTGCCAGCAGCTTAGCGAGACTCGACTACGAGCAGTACTTC.

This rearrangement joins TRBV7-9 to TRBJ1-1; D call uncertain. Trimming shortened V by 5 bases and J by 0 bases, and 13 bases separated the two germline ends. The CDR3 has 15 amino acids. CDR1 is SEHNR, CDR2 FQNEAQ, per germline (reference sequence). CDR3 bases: TGTGCCAGCAGCGAAACGGCGGGGATGAACACTGAAGCTTTCTTT. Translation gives CASSETAGMNTEAFF.

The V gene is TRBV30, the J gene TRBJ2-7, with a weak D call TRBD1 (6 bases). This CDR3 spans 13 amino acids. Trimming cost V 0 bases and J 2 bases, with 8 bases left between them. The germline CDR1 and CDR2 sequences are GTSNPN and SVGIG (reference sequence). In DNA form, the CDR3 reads TGTGCCTGGAGTGTACGGGACACCTACGAGCAGTACTTC. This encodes CAWSVRDTYEQYF.

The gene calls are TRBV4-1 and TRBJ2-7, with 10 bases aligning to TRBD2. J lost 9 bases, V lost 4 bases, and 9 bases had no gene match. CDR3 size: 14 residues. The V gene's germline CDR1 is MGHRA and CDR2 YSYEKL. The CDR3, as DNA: TGCGCCAGCAGCCCCGCAGCGGGAGGGTTCGGGCAGTACTTC. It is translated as CASSPAAGGFGQYF.

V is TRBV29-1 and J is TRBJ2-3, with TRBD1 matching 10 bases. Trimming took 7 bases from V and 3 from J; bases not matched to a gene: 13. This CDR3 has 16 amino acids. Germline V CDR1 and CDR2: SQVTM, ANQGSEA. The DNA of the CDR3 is TGCAGCGCTGGGACAGGGGCAGGTACGGGTACAGATACGCAGTATTTT. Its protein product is CSAGTGAGTGTDTQYF.

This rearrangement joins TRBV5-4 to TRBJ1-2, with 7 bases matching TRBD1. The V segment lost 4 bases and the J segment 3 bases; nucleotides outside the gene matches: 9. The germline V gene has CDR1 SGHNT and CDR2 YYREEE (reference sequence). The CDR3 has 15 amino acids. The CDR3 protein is CASSPPGQVYYGYTF. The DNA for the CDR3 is TGTGCCAGCAGCCCACCCGGACAGGTCTACTATGGCTACACCTTC.

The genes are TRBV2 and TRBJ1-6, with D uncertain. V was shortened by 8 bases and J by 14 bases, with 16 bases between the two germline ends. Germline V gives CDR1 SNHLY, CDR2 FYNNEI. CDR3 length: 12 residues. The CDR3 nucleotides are TGTGCCAGCCAGCCAGACTCCGGGTCCCTCCACTTT. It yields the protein CASQPDSGSLHF.

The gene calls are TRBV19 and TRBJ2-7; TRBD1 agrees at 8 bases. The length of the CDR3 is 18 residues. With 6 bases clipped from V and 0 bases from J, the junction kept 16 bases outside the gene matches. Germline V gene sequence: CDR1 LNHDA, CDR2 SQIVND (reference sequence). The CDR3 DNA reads TGTGCCAGTAGCGATATAACTGTACAGGGGGAAAGCTCCTACGAGCAGTACTTC. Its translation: CASSDITVQGESSYEQYF.

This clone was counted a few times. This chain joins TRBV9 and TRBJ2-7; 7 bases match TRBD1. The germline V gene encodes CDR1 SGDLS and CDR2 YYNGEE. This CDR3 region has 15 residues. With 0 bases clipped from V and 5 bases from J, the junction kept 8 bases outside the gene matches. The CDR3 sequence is CASSVGDRAFDEQYF. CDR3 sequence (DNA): TGTGCCAGCAGCGTAGGAGACAGGGCCTTTGACGAGCAGTACTTC.

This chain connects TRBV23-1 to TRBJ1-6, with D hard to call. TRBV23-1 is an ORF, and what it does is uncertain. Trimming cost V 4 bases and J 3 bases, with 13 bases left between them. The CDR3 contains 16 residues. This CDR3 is CASSPGIADYNSPLHF. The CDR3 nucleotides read TGCGCCAGCAGTCCCGGGATTGCCGACTATAATTCACCCCTCCACTTT.

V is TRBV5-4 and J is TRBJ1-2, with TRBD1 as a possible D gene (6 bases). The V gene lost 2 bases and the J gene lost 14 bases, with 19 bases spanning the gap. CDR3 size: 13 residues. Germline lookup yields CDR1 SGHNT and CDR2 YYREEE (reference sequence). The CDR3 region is CASSFRGGAKGTF. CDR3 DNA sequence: TGTGCCAGCAGCTTTCGGGGGGGGGCAAAGGGGACCTTC.

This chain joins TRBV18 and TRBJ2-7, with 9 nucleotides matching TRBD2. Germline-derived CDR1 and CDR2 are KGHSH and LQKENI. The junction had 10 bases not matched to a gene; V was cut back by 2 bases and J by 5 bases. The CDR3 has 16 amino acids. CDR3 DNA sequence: TGTGCCAGCTCACCAGGGACTAGCAGGACCCCCCACGAGCAGTACTTC. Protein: CASSPGTSRTPHEQYF.

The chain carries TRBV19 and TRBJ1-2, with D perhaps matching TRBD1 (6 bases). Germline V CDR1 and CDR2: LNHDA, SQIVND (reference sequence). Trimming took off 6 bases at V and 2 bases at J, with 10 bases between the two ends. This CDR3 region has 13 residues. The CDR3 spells CASRRDTNYGYTF. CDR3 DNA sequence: TGTGCCAGTAGGAGGGACACCAACTATGGCTACACCTTC.